One T cell receptor (beta chain) is described in this entry. The method was immunoSEQ multiplex PCR; TCRdb's version includes in-frame clones alone and lacks a portion of them. Of 120,000 to 150,000 clones detected, roughly 90% appear once; the ten largest clones hold 5%. This sample was taken from a study of Ad26.COV2.S vaccination and SARS-CoV-2 variants. The CDR3 contains 14 residues. V was cut by 0 bases and J by 4 bases, with 9 bases left in between. CDR1 is LGHDT and CDR2 is YNNKEL in the germline V gene (reference sequence). Material: peripheral blood, obtained after recovery from COVID-19. This sequence originates from a human donor who had recovered from COVID-19. The V and J genes are TRBV3-1 (or the pseudogene TRBV3-2) and TRBJ1-2; D remains ambiguous. CDR3: CASSQDIGVYGYTF. CDR3 DNA sequence: TGTGCCAGCAGCCAAGATATCGGGGTCTATGGCTACACCTTC.